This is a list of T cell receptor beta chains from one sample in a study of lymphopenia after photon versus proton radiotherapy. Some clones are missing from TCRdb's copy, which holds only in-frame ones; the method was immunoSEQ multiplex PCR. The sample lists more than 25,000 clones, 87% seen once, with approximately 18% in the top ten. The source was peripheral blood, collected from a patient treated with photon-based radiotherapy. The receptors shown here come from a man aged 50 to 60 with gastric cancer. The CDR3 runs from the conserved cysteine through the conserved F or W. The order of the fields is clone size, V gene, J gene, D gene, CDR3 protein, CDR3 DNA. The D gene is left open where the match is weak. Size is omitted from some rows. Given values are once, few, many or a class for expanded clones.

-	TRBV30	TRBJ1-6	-	CAWSAGRSPLHF	TGTGCCTGGAGTGCGGGGAGGTCACCCCTCCACTTT
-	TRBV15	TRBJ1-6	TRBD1	CATSRQGSSPLHF	TGTGCCACCAGCCGACAGGGGAGCTCACCCCTCCACTTT
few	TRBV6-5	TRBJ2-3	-	CASSYSGILRADTQYF	TGTGCCAGCAGTTACTCCGGGATCCTACGTGCAGATACGCAGTATTTT
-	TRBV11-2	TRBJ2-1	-	CASSLMGGHPYNEQFF	TGTGCCAGCAGCTTAATGGGGGGTCACCCCTACAATGAGCAGTTCTTC
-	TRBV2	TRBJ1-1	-	CASSLTGNTEAFF	TGTGCCAGCAGTTTAACAGGGAACACTGAAGCTTTCTTT
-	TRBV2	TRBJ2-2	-	CASSEMAGAATGELFF	TGTGCCAGCAGTGAAATGGCAGGGGCGGCGACCGGGGAGCTGTTTTTT
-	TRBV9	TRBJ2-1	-	CASSQGISAGEQFF	TGTGCCAGCAGCCAGGGAATTTCCGCCGGTGAGCAGTTCTTC
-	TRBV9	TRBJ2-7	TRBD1	CASSVGGQGDSEQYF	TGTGCCAGCAGCGTAGGGGGACAGGGCGATTCCGAGCAGTACTTC
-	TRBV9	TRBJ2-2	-	CASSATGTTGELFF	TGTGCCAGCAGCGCGACAGGGACTACCGGGGAGCTGTTTTTT
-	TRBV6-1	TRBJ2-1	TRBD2	CASSGTSYNEQFF	TGTGCCAGCAGCGGGACTAGCTACAATGAGCAGTTCTTC
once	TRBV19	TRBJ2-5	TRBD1	CASSIGQGPETQYF	TGTGCCAGTAGTATAGGACAGGGTCCAGAGACCCAGTACTTC
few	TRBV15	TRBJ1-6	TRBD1	CATSTQTGRKGTLHF	TGTGCCACCAGCACCCAGACAGGGAGGAAGGGAACCCTCCACTTT
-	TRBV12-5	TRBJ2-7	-	CASGYNSYEQYF	TGTGCTAGTGGTTACAACTCCTACGAGCAGTACTTC
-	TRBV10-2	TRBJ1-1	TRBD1	CASSEGGDRRNTEAFF	TGCGCCAGCAGCGAAGGCGGGGACAGACGAAACACTGAAGCTTTCTTT
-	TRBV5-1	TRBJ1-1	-	CASSLYGAANTEAFF	TGCGCCAGCAGCCTCTATGGGGCGGCGAACACTGAAGCTTTCTTT
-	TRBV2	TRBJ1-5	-	CASSLRGLGYSNQPQHF	TGTGCCAGCAGCTTGAGGGGTCTTGGGTATAGCAATCAGCCCCAGCATTTT
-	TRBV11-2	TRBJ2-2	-	CASSLTRPGELFF	TGTGCCAGCAGCCTGACCCGTCCCGGGGAGCTGTTTTTT
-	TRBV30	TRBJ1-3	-	CAYAQGSGNTIYF	TGTGCCTACGCACAGGGTTCTGGAAACACCATATATTTT
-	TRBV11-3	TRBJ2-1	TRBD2	CASSLNSGGDEQFF	TGTGCCAGCAGCTTAAACAGCGGGGGGGATGAGCAGTTCTTC
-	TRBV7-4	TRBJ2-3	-	CASSPRGWAADTQYF	TGTGCCAGCAGCCCACGCGGTTGGGCCGCTGATACGCAGTATTTT
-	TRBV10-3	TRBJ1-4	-	CAISGGVREKLFF	TGTGCCATCTCCGGGGGGGTTAGAGAAAAACTGTTTTTT
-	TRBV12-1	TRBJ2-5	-	CASSPHRSRYQETQYF	TGTGCCAGCAGCCCCCACAGGAGCAGGTACCAAGAGACCCAGTACTTC
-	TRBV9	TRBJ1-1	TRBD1	CASSRQGGSTEAFF	TGTGCCAGCTCAAGACAGGGTGGATCCACTGAAGCTTTCTTT
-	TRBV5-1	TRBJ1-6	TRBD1	CASSTGQGANSPLHF	TGCGCCAGCAGCACGGGACAGGGAGCAAATTCACCCCTCCACTTT
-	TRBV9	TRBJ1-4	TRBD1	CASSAGQGREKLFF	TGTGCCAGCAGCGCCGGACAGGGGAGGGAAAAACTGTTTTTT
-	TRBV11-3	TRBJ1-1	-	CASSFTQGGEAFF	TGTGCCAGCAGCTTTACTCAGGGCGGGGAAGCTTTCTTT
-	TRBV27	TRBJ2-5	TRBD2	CASSVIAGGGETQYF	TGTGCCAGCAGTGTGATAGCGGGGGGAGGAGAGACCCAGTACTTC
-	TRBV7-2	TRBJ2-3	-	CASSLAALMADTQYF	TGTGCCAGCAGCTTAGCTGCCCTAATGGCAGATACGCAGTATTTT
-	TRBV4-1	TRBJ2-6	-	CASSLMEPQSRANVLTF	TGCGCCAGCAGCCTGATGGAACCACAAAGTCGGGCCAACGTCCTGACTTTC
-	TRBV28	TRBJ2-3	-	CASSLRGFGGTDTQYF	TGTGCCAGCAGTTTAAGGGGTTTTGGGGGCACAGATACGCAGTATTTT
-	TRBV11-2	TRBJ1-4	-	CASRPGQLEGELFF	TGTGCCAGCAGACCCGGACAGCTCGAAGGGGAACTGTTTTTT
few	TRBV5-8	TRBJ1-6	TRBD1	CASSRQGGSPLHF	TGTGCCAGCAGCAGACAGGGTGGATCACCCCTCCACTTT
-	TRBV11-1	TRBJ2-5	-	CASSLARQARTQYF	TGTGCCAGCAGCTTAGCGCGCCAGGCCAGGACCCAGTACTTC
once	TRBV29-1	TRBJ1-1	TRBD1	CSVGDRVEAFF	TGCAGCGTGGGAGACAGGGTCGAAGCTTTCTTT
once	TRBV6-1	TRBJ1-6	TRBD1	CASRDRDWSPPHF	TGTGCCAGCAGAGACAGGGATTGGTCACCCCCCCACTTT
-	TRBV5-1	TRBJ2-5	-	CASSPHSARGNQETQYF	TGCGCCAGCAGCCCACACTCCGCCCGCGGGAATCAAGAGACCCAGTACTTC
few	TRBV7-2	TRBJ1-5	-	CASSPTVNQPQHF	TGTGCCAGCAGCCCTACCGTCAATCAGCCCCAGCATTTT
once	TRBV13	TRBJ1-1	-	CASSFYRDYEAFF	TGTGCCAGCAGCTTTTACAGGGATTATGAAGCTTTCTTT
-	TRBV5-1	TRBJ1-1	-	CASSPPGTDRTEAFF	TGCGCCAGCAGCCCTCCCGGGACCGACCGGACTGAAGCTTTCTTT
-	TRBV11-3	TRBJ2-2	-	CASSLAGVDIGTGELFF	TGTGCCAGCAGCTTAGCGGGGGTTGATATCGGCACCGGGGAGCTGTTTTTT
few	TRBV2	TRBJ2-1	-	CASTTSSSYNEQFF	TGTGCCAGTACGACTAGTAGCTCCTACAATGAGCAGTTCTTC
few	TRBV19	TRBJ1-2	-	CASTSSNYGYTF	TGTGCCAGTACCTCTAGTAACTATGGCTACACCTTC
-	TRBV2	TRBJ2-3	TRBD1	CASSTGTGGGDTQYF	TGTGCCAGCAGCACCGGGACAGGGGGCGGAGATACGCAGTATTTT
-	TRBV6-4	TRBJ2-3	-	CASSVEGGRTDTQYF	TGTGCCAGCAGTGTCGAGGGGGGGCGGACAGATACGCAGTATTTT
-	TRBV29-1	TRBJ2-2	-	CSVQSGTGELFF	TGCAGCGTCCAATCGGGCACCGGGGAGCTGTTTTTT
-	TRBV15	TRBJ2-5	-	CATSRTRQGGETQYF	TGTGCCACCAGCAGGACAAGGCAGGGCGGCGAGACCCAGTACTTC
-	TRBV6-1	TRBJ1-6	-	CASNPPGFGGSPLHF	TGTGCCAGCAACCCTCCCGGGTTCGGTGGATCACCCCTCCACTTT
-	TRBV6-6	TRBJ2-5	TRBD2	CASTFPGRPGETQYF	TGTGCCAGCACGTTCCCCGGGAGGCCGGGAGAGACCCAGTACTTC
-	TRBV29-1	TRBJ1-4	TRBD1	CSVNQGGVKLFF	TGCAGCGTTAACCAGGGGGGCGTAAAACTGTTTTTT
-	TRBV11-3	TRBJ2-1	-	CASSTGQHSYNEQFF	TGTGCCAGCAGCACCGGACAGCACTCCTACAATGAGCAGTTCTTC
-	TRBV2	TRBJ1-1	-	CASSDRRNTEAFF	TGTGCCAGCAGTGACCGGAGAAACACTGAAGCTTTCTTT
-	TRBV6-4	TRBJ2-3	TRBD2	CASSRIGLAGAITDTQYF	TGTGCCAGCAGCAGAATAGGACTAGCGGGGGCCATCACAGATACGCAGTATTTT
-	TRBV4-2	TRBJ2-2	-	CASSYPNTGELFF	TGTGCCAGCAGCTATCCGAACACCGGGGAGCTGTTTTTT
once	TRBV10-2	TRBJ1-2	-	CASKEARQSYGYTF	TGCGCCAGCAAAGAAGCGAGACAGTCTTATGGCTACACCTTC
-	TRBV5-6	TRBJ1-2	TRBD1	CASSRGQTNNYGYTF	TGTGCCAGCAGCCGGGGACAGACCAATAACTATGGCTACACCTTC
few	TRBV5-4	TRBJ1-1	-	CASSFVTEEAFF	TGTGCCAGCAGCTTCGTGACAGAAGAAGCTTTCTTT
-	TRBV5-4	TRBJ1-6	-	CASSLETDNNSPLHF	TGTGCCAGCAGCTTGGAGACAGATAATAATTCACCCCTCCACTTT
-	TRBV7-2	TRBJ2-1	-	CASSLGVTVSYNEQFF	TGTGCCAGCAGCTTAGGGGTTACGGTCTCCTACAATGAGCAGTTCTTC
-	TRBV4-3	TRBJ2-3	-	CASSQTGWDTQYF	TGCGCCAGCAGCCAAACAGGGTGGGATACGCAGTATTTT
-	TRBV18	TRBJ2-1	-	CASSQGPSSHNEQFF	TGTGCCAGCTCACAGGGGCCCTCCTCCCACAATGAGCAGTTCTTC